Reported below is one TCR beta chain. The sample comes from a study of blood T cell repertoires in COVID-19. Study summary: The United States, Italy and Spain provided the acute and convalescent COVID-19 samples.

In the original processing: Reference gene primer amplification yielded estimated nucleated cell counts. The method was immunoSEQ multiplex PCR; TCRdb's version includes in-frame clones alone and lacks a portion of them. Clone size and V and J calls were adopted from that table, with D and trimming inferred from the DNA. This sample has tens of thousands of clones, with about 83% found just once. V was trimmed by 8 bases and J by 0 bases, leaving 13 bases between them. This CDR3 has 14 amino acids. Germline V gives CDR1 MNHEY, CDR2 SVGAGI. The TCR was taken from a woman in her 70s with acute or convalescent COVID-19. The chain joins TRBV6-5 to TRBJ2-5; D is possibly TRBD2 (5 bases). The specimen was peripheral blood. This chain's CDR3 is CASDRWEYQETQYF. CDR3 DNA: TGTGCCAGCGACCGGTGGGAGTACCAAGAGACCCAGTACTTC.